The present T cell receptor (beta chain) was sequenced within a study of blood T cell repertoires in COVID-19. Background on the study: The analysed material was cDNA or gDNA that came from T cells, B-cell-depleted T cells, or PBMCs.

Source study methods: Reference gene primer amplification in the assay estimated nucleated cell counts. The repertoire was sequenced with immunoSEQ multiplex PCR; TCRdb's copy has only in-frame clones and lacks some. The V and J calls and clone size are taken from that table; D and trimming were inferred from the DNA. Among about 250,000 clones listed, about 90% were seen once. Exposed study participants had met a COVID-19 case within 2 weeks before entry. The sequence derives from a woman between 40 and 55 years old who had been exposed to COVID-19. Source material: PBMCs or T cells enriched from blood (not recorded which).

CDR3 residues: CASGDTGQGLTGELFF. In nucleotides, the CDR3 is TGTGCCAGCGGGGATACTGGACAGGGTTTGACCGGGGAGCTGTTTTTT. The chain has TRBV13 and TRBJ2-2; TRBD1 matches at 8 bases. The CDR3 extends over 16 amino acids. Germline V gene sequence: CDR1 PRHDT, CDR2 FYEKMQ (reference sequence). V dropped 8 bases and J dropped 5; count of bases not matched to a gene: 13.